This record concerns one TCR beta chain sequence. The target antigen is unknown. This sample was taken from a study of TIL therapy for anti-PD-1-resistant metastatic lung cancer. About the research overall: Tumors carried a median about 1.5 non-synonymous mutations per megabase. Findings and limits, study-wide: Compared with baseline intratumoral T cells, expanded TIL cultures were more clonal and less diverse (about 5.8% vs 31%). Many TIL product clones were absent from baseline tumor, suggesting clonal contraction.

Trimming shortened V by 0 bases and J by 4 bases, and 10 bases separated the two germline ends. Germline CDR1 is SGDLS and CDR2 is YYNGEE. The CDR3 has 14 amino acids. Time point defined: pre-treatment sample, taken before nivolumab and TIL therapy. The tumor samples were excised metastases, mostly pleural nodules or supraclavicular lymph nodes. The libraries were made with immunoSEQ v3. Data came from immunoSEQ multiplex PCR; TCRdb stores just in-frame clones and leaves some out. The data show approximately 87,000 clones, 55% to 75% seen once. The chain couples TRBV9 to TRBJ1-1; no firm D call. The sequencing used tumor tissue, collected at baseline. This receptor was identified in a person aged 25 to 80 with non-small cell lung cancer. The CDR3 reads CASSVVGTFTEAFF. In DNA, the CDR3 is TGTGCCAGCAGCGTAGTAGGAACTTTCACTGAAGCTTTCTTT.